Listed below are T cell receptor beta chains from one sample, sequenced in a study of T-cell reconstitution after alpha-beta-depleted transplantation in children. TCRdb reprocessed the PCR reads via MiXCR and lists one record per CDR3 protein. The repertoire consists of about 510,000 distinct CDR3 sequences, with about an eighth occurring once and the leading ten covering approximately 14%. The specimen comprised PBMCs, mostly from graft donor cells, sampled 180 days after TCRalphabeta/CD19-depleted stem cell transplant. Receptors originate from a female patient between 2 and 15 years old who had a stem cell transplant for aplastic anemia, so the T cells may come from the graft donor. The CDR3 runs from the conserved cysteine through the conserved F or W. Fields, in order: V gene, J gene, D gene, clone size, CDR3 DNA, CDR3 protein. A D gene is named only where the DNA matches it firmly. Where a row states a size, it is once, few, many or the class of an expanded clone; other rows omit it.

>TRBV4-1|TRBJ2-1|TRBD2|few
TGCGCCAGCAGCCAAGCGGGGGGGTGGTACTATGAGCAGTTCTTC
CASSQAGGWYYEQFF
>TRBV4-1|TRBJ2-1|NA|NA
TGCGCCAGCAGCCTCGCCGGTCGGGGCGGGCACTCGTTCTTCTCCTACAATGAGCAGTTCTTC
CASSLAGRGGHSFFSYNEQFF
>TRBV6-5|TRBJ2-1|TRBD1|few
TGTGCCAGCAGGGGGCCAGGGGGCCTAAACAATGAGCAGTTCTTC
CASRGPGGLNNEQFF
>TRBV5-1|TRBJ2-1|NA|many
TGCGCCAGCAGCTTAGGATATGAGCAGTTCTTC
CASSLGYEQFF
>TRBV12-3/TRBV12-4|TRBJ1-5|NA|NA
TGTGCCAGCAGTCCGAGGGATGGGTTCAATCAGCCCCAGCATTTT
CASSPRDGFNQPQHF
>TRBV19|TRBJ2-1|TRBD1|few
TGTGCCAGTAGTATCTACAGGGGGCGCAAGGATGAGCAGTTCTTC
CASSIYRGRKDEQFF
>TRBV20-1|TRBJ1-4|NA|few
TGCAGTGCTAGAGCCTCCAATGAAAAACTGTTTTTT
CSARASNEKLFF
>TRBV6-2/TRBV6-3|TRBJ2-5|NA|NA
TGTGCCAGCAGAGCCAGCCGAGTGGAGACCCAGTACTTC
CASRASRVETQYF
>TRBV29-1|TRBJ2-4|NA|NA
TGCAGCGTTGGCCTGGGGTACGCCAAAAACATTCAGTACTTC
CSVGLGYAKNIQYF
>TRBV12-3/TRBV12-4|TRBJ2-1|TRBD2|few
TGTGCCAGCATCACCGGGACTAGCGGGTACAATGAGCAGTTCTTC
CASITGTSGYNEQFF
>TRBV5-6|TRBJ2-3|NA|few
TGTGCCAGCAGCTTGCTCGGAACCACAGATACGCAGTATTTT
CASSLLGTTDTQYF
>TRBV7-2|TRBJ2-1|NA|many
TGTGCCAGCAGCTTTACTCGTCACTACAATGAGCAGTTCTTC
CASSFTRHYNEQFF
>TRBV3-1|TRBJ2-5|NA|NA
TGTGCCAGCATCAGACGGCAGGGGAGGGAGACCCAGTACTTC
CASIRRQGRETQYF
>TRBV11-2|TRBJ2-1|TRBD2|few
TGTGCCAGCAGCACTCCGGGACTAGCGGGATTGTCCATGGCCTACAATGAGCAGTTCTTC
CASSTPGLAGLSMAYNEQFF
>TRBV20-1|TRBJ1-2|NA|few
TGCAGTGCTAGAGATTATTGGGATGGGTATGGCTACACCTTC
CSARDYWDGYGYTF
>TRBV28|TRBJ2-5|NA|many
TGTGCCAGCAGTTTAAAGCGGTACCTCCAAGAGACCCAGTACTTC
CASSLKRYLQETQYF
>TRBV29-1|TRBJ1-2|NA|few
TGCAGCGTTGATGGGGGGGAACTCTATGGCTACACCTTC
CSVDGGELYGYTF
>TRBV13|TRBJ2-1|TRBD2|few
TGTGCCAGCAGCACTCGCACGGGACTAGCGGGAAGAAACTCCTACAATGAGCAGTTCTTC
CASSTRTGLAGRNSYNEQFF
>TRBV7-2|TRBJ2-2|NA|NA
TGTGCCAGCAGCTTAGGGCGGTGGACCGGGGAGCTGTTTTTT
CASSLGRWTGELFF
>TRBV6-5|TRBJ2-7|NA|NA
TGTGCCAGCAGTTACTCGACCTTGGCCAGGGGCAAAAACGAGCAGTACTTC
CASSYSTLARGKNEQYF
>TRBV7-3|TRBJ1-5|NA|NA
TGTGCCAGCAGCTTGACAGGTTCGGGTCAGCCCCAGCATTTT
CASSLTGSGQPQHF
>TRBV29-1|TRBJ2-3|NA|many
TGCAGCGTCTCGCTTGGGAGCACAGATACGCAGTATTTT
CSVSLGSTDTQYF
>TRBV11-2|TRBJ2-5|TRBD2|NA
TGTGCCAGCACCGGGACTACTCAAGAGACCCAGTACTTC
CASTGTTQETQYF
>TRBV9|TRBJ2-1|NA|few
TGTGCCAGCAGCGTTCGTCTCAGGGGCGACAATGAGCAGTTCTTC
CASSVRLRGDNEQFF
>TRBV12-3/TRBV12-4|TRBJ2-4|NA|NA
TGTGCCAGCAGTTTTGGCAGGTCTACCTTCGGGGCCAAAAACATTCAGTACTTC
CASSFGRSTFGAKNIQYF
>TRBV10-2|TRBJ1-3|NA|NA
TGCGCCAGCAGTCAGTCCAGTTCTGGAAACACCATATATTTT
CASSQSSSGNTIYF
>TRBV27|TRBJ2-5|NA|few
TGTGCCAGCCGCCTTTTGGGGACCCAGTACTTC
CASRLLGTQYF
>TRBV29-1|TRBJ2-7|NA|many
TGCAGCGTTGAACGTGGCGGGTACGAGCAGTACTTC
CSVERGGYEQYF
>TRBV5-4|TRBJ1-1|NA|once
TGTGCCAGCAGCATCTTGACAGGTCTTTCCACTGAAGCTTTCTTT
CASSILTGLSTEAFF
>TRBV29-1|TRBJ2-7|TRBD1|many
TGCAGCGTTGTGAGGGACAGCTACTACGAGCAGTACTTC
CSVVRDSYYEQYF
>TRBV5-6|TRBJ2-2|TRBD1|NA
TGTGCCAGCAGCTGGGACAGGGGCGACGGGGAGCTGTTTTTT
CASSWDRGDGELFF
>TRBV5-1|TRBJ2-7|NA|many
TGCGCCAGCAGCTTGGAACGGACAGACTACGAGCAGTACTTC
CASSLERTDYEQYF
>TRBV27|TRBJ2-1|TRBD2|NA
TGTGCCAGCAACTCTCCTGCTAGCGGTACACACCATGAGCAGTTCTTC
CASNSPASGTHHEQFF
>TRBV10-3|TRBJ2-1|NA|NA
TGTGCCATCAGGTCGGACCGGAGCTCCTACAATGAGCAGTTCTTC
CAIRSDRSSYNEQFF
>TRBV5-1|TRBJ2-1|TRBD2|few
TGCGCCAGCACCTTGGGACTAGCGGGAGGGCCCAATGAGCAGTTCTTC
CASTLGLAGGPNEQFF
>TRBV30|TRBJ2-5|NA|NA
TGTGCCTGGAGTGTTGCCAGCGGAGAGACCCAGTACTTC
CAWSVASGETQYF
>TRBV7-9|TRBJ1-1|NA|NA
TGTGCCAGCAGCTTAGGGCGGGGATACGGAAACACTGAAGCTTTCTTT
CASSLGRGYGNTEAFF
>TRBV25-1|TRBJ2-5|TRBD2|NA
TGTGCCAGCAGTGACCCAAGACTAGCGGGAGTATGGGAGACCCAGTACTTC
CASSDPRLAGVWETQYF
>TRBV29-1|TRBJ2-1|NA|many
TGCAGCGTTGTTGAGGGCAATGAGCAGTTCTTC
CSVVEGNEQFF
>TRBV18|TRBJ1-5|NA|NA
TGTGCCAGCTCACCTTACGGGGCTGGGGGCAATCAGCCCCAGCATTTT
CASSPYGAGGNQPQHF
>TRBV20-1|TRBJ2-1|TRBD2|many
TGCAGTGGTCATAGCGGGGGGCGTTCTAGGAATGAGCAGTTCTTC
CSGHSGGRSRNEQFF
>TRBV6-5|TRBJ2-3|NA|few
TGTGCCAGCAGTTACCGGCCGACTAGCACAGATACGCAGTATTTT
CASSYRPTSTDTQYF
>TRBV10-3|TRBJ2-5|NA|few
TGTGCCATCGCGCTCCCGGGAGCGCAGAGGGAGACCCAGTACTTC
CAIALPGAQRETQYF
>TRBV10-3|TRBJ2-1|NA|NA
TGTGCCATCAGCCCCCCTCCCTCGAGTTCCTACAATGAGCAGTTCTTC
CAISPPPSSSYNEQFF
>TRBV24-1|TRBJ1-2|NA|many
TGTGCCACCAGTGATTCGTCGTATGGCTACACCTTC
CATSDSSYGYTF
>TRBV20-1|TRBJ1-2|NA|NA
TGCAGTGCTAGAGACGTTAACTATGGCTACACCTTC
CSARDVNYGYTF